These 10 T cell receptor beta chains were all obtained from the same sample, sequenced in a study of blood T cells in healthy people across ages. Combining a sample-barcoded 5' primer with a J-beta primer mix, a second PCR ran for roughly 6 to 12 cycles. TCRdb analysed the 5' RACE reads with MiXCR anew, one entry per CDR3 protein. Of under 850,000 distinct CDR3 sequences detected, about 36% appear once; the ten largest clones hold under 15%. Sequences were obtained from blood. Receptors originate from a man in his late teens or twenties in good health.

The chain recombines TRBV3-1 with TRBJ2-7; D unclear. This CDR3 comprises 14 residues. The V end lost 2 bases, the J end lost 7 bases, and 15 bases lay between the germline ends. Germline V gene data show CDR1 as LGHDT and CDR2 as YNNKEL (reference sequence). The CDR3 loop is CASSQNDLQNEQYF. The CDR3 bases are TGTGCCAGCAGCCAAAATGACCTACAGAATGAGCAGTACTTC.

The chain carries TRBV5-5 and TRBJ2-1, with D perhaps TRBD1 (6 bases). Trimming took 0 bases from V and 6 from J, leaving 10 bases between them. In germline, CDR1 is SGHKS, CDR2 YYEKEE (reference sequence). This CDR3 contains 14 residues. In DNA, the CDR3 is TGTGCCAGCAGCTTGGAGGGCAGGGGCAATGAGCAGTTCTTC. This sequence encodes CASSLEGRGNEQFF.

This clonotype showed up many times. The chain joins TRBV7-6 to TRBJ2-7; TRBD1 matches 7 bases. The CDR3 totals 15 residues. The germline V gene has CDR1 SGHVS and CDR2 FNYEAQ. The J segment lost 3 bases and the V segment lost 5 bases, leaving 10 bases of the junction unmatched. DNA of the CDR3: TGTGCCAGCAGCCCTCCACAGGGGATAAACTACGAGCAGTACTTC. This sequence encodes CASSPPQGINYEQYF. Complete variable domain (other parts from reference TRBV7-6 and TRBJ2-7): GAGVSQSPRYKVTKRGQDVALRCDPISGHVSLYWYRQALGQGPEFLTYFNYEAQQDKSGLPNDRFSAERPEGSISTLTIQRTEQRDSAMYRCASSPPQGINYEQYFGPGTRLTVT.

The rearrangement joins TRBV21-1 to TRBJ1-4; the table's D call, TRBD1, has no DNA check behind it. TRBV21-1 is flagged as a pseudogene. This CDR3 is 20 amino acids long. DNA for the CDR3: TGTGCCAGCAGCAAACGATCAACAGGGGTGAATATTGCAACTAATGAGAAACTGTTTTTT. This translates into CASSKRSTGVNIATNEKLFF.

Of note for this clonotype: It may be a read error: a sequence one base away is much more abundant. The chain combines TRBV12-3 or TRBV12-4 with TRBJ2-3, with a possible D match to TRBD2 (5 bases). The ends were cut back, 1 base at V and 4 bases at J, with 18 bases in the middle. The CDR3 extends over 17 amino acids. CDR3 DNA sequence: TGTGCCAGCAGTTTAGAGTCCTGGGAGATAACCGCAGATACGCAGTATTTT. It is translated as CASSLESWEITADTQYF.

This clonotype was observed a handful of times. The CDR3 nucleotides are TGTGCCAGCAGTTTATCACCTCCCAATGTCGGCACAGATACGCAGTATTTT. Amino acid sequence: CASSLSPPNVGTDTQYF. V usage is TRBV27 and J usage is TRBJ2-3; D unresolved. CDR3 length: 17 residues. Looked up from germline, CDR1 is MNHEY and CDR2 is SMNVEV (reference sequence). V was clipped by 0 bases and J by 1 base, with 14 bases between them.

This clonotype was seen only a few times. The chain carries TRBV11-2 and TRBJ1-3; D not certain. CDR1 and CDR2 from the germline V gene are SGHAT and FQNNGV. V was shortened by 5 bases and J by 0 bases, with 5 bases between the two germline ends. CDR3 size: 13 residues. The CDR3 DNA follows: TGTGCCAGCAGCCAAGCCTCTGGAAACACCATATATTTT. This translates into CASSQASGNTIYF.

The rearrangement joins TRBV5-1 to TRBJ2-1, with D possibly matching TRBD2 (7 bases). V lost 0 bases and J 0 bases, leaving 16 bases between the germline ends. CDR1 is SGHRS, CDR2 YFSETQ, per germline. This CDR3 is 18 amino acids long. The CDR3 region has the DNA TGCGCCAGCAGCTTGGGCGACTATGGGGGGGCCTCCTACAATGAGCAGTTCTTC. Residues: CASSLGDYGGASYNEQFF.

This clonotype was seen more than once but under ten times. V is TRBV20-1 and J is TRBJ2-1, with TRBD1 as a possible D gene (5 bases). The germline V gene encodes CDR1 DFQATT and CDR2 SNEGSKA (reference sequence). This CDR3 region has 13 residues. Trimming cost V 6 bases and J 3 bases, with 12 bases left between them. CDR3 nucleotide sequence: TGCAGTGCCCTAGACAGAGTCTACAATGAGCAGTTCTTC. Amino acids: CSALDRVYNEQFF.

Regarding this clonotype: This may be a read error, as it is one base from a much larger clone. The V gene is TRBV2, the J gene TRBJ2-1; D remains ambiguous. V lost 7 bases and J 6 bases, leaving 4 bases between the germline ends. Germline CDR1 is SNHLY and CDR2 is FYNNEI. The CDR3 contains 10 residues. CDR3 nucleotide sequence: TGTGCCAGCATCGGCAATGAGCAGTTCTTC. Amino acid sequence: CASIGNEQFF.